One and the same sample provided the 4 T cell receptor beta chains below, sequenced in a study of OX40 agonist ivuxolimab in advanced cancers. Library creation used the immunoSEQ multiplex PCR assay. TCRdb limited this immuneACCESS table to in-frame rearrangements with V and J called. A share of clones is missing; checked studies link under half to unresolved V genes, and the rest is unexplained. Present in this sample are tens of thousands of clones, 88% of which were seen just once. About 7.8% of the sample is taken by the ten largest. Here the sequenced sample was CD4+ or CD8+ T cells sorted from blood, taken in a trial of the OX40 agonist ivuxolimab. Receptors originate from an adult with an advanced solid tumor such as melanoma, head and neck, liver or kidney cancer.

This clone appeared a single time. The chain combines TRBV10-3 with TRBJ2-1; 12 bases match TRBD2. CDR1 is ENHRY and CDR2 is SYGVKD in the germline V gene. The CDR3 sequence is 15 residues long. V shed 11 bases and J 7 bases; nucleotides not matched to a gene: 12. The CDR3 DNA reads as TGTGCCTCAACGAAGACTAGCGGGAGTAGTAATGAGCAGTTCTTC. Residues: CASTKTSGSSNEQFF.

The chain carries TRBV6-1 and TRBJ1-2; 8 bases match TRBD1. Germline V gene sequence: CDR1 MNHNS, CDR2 SASEGT. The V gene end was trimmed by 5 bases and the J gene end by 3 bases; junction bases not matched to a gene: 5. This CDR3 has 14 amino acids. Written as DNA, the CDR3 is TGTGCCAGCAGTTGGGACAGGTCTTACTATGGCTACACCTTC. Protein product: CASSWDRSYYGYTF.

This clone was observed once. This chain connects TRBV30 to TRBJ1-4; TRBD1 is a possible D gene (5 bases). CDR1 and CDR2 (germline): GTSNPN, SVGIG (reference sequence). With 1 base removed from V and 5 bases from J, the gap between germline ends came to 11 bases. There are 14 residues in the CDR3. The CDR3 loop is CAWSGRRGNEKLFF. CDR3 DNA: TGTGCCTGGAGTGGGAGACGGGGGAATGAAAAACTGTTTTTT. Drawing the rest from reference TRBV30 and TRBJ1-4, the complete variable domain is SQTIHQWPATLVQPVGSPLSLECTVEGTSNPNLYWYRQAAGRGLQLLFYSVGIGQISSEVPQNLSASRPQDRQFILSSKKLLLSDSGFYLCAWSGRRGNEKLFFGSGTQLSVL.

This clone showed up just once. The chain is built from TRBV19 and TRBJ2-7, with TRBD2 matching 10 bases. Trimming removed 5 bases from V and 7 bases from J; junction bases left unmatched: 11. Germline V CDR1 and CDR2: LNHDA, SQIVND (reference sequence). This CDR3 comprises 15 residues. DNA for the CDR3: TGTGCCAGTAGTGAGGCTAGCGGGGGACGTGTGGAGCAGTACTTC. Encoded protein: CASSEASGGRVEQYF. Complete variable domain (other parts from reference TRBV19 and TRBJ2-7): DGGITQSPKYLFRKEGQNVTLSCEQNLNHDAMYWYRQDPGQGLRLIYYSQIVNDFQKGDIAEGYSVSREKKESFPLTVTSAQKNPTAFYLCASSEASGGRVEQYFGPGTRLTVT.